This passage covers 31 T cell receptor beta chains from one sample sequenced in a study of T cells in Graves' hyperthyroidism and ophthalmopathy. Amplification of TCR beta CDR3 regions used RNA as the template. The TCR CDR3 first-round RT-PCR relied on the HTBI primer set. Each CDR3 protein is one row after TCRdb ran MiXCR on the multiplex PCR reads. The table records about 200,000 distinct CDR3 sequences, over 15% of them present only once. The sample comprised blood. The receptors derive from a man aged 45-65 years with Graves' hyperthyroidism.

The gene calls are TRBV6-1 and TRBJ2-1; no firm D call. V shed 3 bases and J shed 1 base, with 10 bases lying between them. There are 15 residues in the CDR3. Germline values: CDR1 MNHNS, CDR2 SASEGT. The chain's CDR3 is CASSDVFQSYNEQFF. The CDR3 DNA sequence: TGTGCCAGCAGTGACGTGTTTCAGTCCTACAATGAGCAGTTCTTC.

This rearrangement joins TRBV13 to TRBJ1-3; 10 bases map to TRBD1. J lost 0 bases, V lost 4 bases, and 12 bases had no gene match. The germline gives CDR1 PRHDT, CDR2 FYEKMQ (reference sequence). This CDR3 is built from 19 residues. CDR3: CASSYADRGPEASGNTIYF. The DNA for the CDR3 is TGTGCCAGCAGCTATGCCGACAGGGGGCCAGAAGCCTCTGGAAACACCATATATTTT.

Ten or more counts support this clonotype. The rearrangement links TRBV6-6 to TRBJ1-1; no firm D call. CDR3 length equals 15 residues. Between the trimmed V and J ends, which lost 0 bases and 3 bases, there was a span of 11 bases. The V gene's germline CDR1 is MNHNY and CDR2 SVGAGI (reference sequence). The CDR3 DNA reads TGTGCCAGCAGTTACTCGAGCGAGCACCACACTGAAGCTTTCTTT. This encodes CASSYSSEHHTEAFF.

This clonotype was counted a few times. The CDR3 reads CASSRREVSDTQYF. DNA for the CDR3: TGTGCCAGCAGTCGGCGGGAGGTTAGTGATACGCAGTATTTT. V usage is TRBV2 and J usage is TRBJ2-3; 8 positions agree with TRBD2. Germline CDR1 is SNHLY and CDR2 is FYNNEI. CDR3 size: 14 residues. The V and J ends lost 5 bases and 6 bases, in that order; junction bases with no gene match: 7.

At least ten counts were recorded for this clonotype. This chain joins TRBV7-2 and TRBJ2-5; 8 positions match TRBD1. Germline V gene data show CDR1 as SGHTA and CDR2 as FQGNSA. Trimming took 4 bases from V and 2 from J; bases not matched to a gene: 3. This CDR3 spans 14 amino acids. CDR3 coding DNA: TGTGCCAGCAGCTACCGACAGGGGCAAGAGACCCAGTACTTC. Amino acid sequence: CASSYRQGQETQYF.

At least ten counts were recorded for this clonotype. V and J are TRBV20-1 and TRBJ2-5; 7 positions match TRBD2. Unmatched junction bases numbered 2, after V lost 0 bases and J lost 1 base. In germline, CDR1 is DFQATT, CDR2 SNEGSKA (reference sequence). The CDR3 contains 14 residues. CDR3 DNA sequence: TGCAGTGCTAGAGATACGGGGGGCCAAGAGACCCAGTACTTC. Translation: CSARDTGGQETQYF.

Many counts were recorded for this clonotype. As DNA, the CDR3 is TGCAGCGTTGCCAGGGGCGCGCATTACAATGAGCAGTTCTTC. This codes for CSVARGAHYNEQFF. The rearrangement joins TRBV29-1 to TRBJ2-1; possible D gene TRBD1, 6 bases. Germline CDR1 and CDR2: SQVTM and ANQGSEA. V was cut by 4 bases and J by 4 bases, with 14 bases left in between. The CDR3 is 14 amino acids.

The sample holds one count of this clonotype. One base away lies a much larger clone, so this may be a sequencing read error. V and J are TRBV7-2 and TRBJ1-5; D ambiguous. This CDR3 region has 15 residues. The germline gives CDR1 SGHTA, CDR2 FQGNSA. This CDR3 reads CASSLVGRHNQPRHF. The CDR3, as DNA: TGTGCCAGCAGCTTAGTTGGCCGCCACAATCAGCCCCGGCATTTT.

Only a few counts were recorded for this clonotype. The CDR3: CASSPRLAENIQYF. CDR3 sequence (DNA): TGTGCCAGCAGCCCGAGACTAGCAGAAAACATTCAGTACTTC. The genes are TRBV11-3 and TRBJ2-4, with 7 bases fitting TRBD2. This CDR3 comprises 14 residues. Trimming took 5 bases from V and 5 from J; bases not matched to a gene: 6. CDR1 and CDR2 (germline): SGHNT, YENEEA.

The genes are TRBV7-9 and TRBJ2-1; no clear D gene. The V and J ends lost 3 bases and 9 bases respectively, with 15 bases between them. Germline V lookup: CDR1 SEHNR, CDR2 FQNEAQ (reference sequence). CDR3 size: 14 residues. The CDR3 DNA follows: TGTGCCAGCAGCTTTGGCCTTGCGTATTTTGAGCAGTTCTTC. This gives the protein CASSFGLAYFEQFF.

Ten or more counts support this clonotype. The CDR3 here is CASSLNGAGYGYTF. The CDR3 DNA is TGCGCCAGCAGCTTGAACGGGGCAGGGTATGGCTACACCTTC. The chain couples TRBV5-1 to TRBJ1-2, with a weak D call TRBD1 (5 bases). Trimming took off 1 base at V and 5 bases at J, with 12 bases between the two ends. The length of the CDR3 is 14 residues. CDR1 and CDR2 from the germline V gene are SGHRS and YFSETQ.

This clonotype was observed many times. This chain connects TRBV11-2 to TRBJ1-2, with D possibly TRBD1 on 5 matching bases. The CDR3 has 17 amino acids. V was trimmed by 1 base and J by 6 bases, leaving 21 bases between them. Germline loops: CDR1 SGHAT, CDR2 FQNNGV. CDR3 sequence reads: CASSLGDRGSGTNGYTF. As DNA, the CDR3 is TGTGCCAGCAGCTTAGGAGATCGGGGGAGCGGGACGAATGGCTACACCTTC.

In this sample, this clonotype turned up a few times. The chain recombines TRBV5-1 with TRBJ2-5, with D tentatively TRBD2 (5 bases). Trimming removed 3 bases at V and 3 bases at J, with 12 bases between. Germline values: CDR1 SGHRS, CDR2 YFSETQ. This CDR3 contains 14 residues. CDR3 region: CASSSTAGKETQYF. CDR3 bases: TGCGCCAGCAGCTCGACGGCGGGCAAAGAGACCCAGTACTTC.

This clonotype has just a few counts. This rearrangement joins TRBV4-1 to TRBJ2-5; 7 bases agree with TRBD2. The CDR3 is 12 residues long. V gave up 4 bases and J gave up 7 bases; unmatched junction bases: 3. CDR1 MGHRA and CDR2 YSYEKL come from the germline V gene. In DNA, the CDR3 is TGCGCCAGCAGCCGCCCGGGGGGGACCCAGTACTTC. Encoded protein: CASSRPGGTQYF.

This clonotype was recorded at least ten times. The CDR3: CASSLTFGYIQYF. The CDR3 coding sequence is TGTGCCAGCAGTTTAACCTTTGGCTACATTCAGTACTTC. This chain connects TRBV12-3 or TRBV12-4 to TRBJ2-4; no reliable D call. This CDR3 region has 13 residues. V was clipped by 2 bases and J by 8 bases, with 10 bases between them.

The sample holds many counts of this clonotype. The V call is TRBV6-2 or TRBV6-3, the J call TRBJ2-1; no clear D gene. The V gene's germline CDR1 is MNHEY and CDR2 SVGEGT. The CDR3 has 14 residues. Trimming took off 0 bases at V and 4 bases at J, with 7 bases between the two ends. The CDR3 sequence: CASSYSSQYNEQFF. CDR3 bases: TGTGCCAGCAGTTACTCGAGCCAGTACAATGAGCAGTTCTTC.

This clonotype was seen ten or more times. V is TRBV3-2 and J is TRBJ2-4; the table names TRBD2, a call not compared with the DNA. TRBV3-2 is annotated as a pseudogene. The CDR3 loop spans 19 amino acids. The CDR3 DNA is TGTGCCAGCAGCCAAGATATGTCGGGAGGGAATGGATTCAAAAACATTCAGTACTTC. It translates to CASSQDMSGGNGFKNIQYF.

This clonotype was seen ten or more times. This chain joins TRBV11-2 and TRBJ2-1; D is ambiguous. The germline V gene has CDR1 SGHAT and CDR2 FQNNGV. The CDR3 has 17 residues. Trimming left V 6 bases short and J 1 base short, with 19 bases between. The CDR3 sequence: CASSSLRVARSYNEQFF. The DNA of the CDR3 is TGTGCCAGCAGTTCCCTTCGAGTAGCCCGGTCCTACAATGAGCAGTTCTTC.

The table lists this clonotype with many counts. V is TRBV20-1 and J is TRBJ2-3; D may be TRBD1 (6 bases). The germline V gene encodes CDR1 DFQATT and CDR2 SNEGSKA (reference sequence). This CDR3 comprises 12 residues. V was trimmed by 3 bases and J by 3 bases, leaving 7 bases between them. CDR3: CSARRGTDTQYF. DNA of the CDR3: TGCAGTGCTAGGAGGGGGACAGATACGCAGTATTTT.

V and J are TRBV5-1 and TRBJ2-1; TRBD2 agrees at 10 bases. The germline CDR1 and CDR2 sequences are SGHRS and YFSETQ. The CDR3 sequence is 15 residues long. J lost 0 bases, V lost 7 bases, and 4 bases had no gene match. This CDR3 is CASGTSDSSYNEQFF. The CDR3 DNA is TGCGCCAGCGGGACTAGCGATAGCTCCTACAATGAGCAGTTCTTC.

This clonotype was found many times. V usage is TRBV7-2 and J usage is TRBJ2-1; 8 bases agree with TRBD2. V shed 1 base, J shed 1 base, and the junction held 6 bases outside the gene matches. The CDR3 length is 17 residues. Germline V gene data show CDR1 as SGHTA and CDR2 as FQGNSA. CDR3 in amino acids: CASSLDRPGGSYNEQFF. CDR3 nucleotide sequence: TGTGCCAGCAGCTTAGATCGTCCGGGAGGGTCCTACAATGAGCAGTTCTTC.

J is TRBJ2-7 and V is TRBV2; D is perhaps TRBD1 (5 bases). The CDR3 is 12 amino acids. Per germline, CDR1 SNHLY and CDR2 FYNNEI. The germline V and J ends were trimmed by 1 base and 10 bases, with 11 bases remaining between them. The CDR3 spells CASSEGIRDQYF. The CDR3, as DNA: TGTGCCAGCAGTGAAGGAATCAGGGATCAGTACTTC. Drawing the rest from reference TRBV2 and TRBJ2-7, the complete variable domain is EPEVTQTPSHQVTQMGQEVILRCVPISNHLYFYWYRQILGQKVEFLVSFYNNEISEKSEIFDDQFSVERPDGSNFTLKIRSTKLEDSAMYFCASSEGIRDQYFGPGTRLTVT.

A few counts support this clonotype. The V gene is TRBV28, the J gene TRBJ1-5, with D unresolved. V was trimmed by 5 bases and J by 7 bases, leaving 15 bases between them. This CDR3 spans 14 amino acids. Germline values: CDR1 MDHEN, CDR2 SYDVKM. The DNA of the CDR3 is TGTGCCAGCAGTAGGCTGGATGTCTGGCAGCCCCAGCATTTT. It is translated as CASSRLDVWQPQHF.

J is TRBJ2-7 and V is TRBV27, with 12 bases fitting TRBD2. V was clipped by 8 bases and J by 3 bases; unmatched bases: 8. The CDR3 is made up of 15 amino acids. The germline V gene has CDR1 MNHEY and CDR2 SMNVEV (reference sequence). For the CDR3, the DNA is TGTGCCAGCCGGACTAGCGGGATCGGGAACTACGAGCAGTACTTC. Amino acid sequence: CASRTSGIGNYEQYF.

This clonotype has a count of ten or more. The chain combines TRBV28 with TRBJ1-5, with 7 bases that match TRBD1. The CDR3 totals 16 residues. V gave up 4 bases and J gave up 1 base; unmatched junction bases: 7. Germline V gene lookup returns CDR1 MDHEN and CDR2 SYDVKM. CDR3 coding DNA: TGTGCCAGCAGTTCCGAACAGGGGTTCAGCAATCAGCCCCAGCATTTT. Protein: CASSSEQGFSNQPQHF. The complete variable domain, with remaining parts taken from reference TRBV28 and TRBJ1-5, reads DVKVTQSSRYLVKRTGEKVFLECVQDMDHENMFWYRQDPGLGLRLIYFSYDVKMKEKGDIPEGYSVSREKKERFSLILESASTNQTSMYLCASSSEQGFSNQPQHFGDGTRLSIL.

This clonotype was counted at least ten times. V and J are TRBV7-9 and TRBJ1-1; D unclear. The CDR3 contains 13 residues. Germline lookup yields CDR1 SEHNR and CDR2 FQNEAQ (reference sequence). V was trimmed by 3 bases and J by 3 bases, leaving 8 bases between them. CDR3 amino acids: CASSFSPYTEAFF. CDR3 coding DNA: TGTGCCAGCAGCTTCTCACCTTACACTGAAGCTTTCTTT.

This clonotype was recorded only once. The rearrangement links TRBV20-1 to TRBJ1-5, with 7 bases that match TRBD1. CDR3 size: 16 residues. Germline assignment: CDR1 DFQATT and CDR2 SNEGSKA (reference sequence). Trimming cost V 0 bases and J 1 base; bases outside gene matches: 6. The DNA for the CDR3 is TGCAGTGCTAGAGATCAAGGGGGCTGGAGCAATCAGCCCCAGCATTTT. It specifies CSARDQGGWSNQPQHF.

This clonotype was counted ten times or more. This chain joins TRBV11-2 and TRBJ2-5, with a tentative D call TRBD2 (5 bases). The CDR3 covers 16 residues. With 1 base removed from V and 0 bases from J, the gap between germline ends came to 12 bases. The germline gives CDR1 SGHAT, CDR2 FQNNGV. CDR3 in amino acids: CASSLVVSAYQETQYF. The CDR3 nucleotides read TGTGCCAGCAGCTTAGTGGTTAGCGCCTACCAAGAGACCCAGTACTTC.

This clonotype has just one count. The CDR3 protein is CSVESSPGGYTF. CDR3 DNA sequence: TGCAGCGTTGAATCGTCCCCTGGTGGCTACACCTTC. V usage is TRBV29-1 and J usage is TRBJ1-2; D is ambiguous. This CDR3 is 12 amino acids long. The ends were cut back, 2 bases at V and 7 bases at J, with 11 bases in the middle. Germline assignment: CDR1 SQVTM and CDR2 ANQGSEA.

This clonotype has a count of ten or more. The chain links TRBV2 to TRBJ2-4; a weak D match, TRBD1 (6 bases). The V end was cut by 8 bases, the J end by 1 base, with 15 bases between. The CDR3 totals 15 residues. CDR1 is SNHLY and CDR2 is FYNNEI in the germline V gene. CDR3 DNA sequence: TGTGCCAGCGCAAACAGGGAGACGGCCAAAAACATTCAGTACTTC. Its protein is CASANRETAKNIQYF. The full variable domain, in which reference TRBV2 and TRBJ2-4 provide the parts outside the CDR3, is EPEVTQTPSHQVTQMGQEVILRCVPISNHLYFYWYRQILGQKVEFLVSFYNNEISEKSEIFDDQFSVERPDGSNFTLKIRSTKLEDSAMYFCASANRETAKNIQYFGAGTRLSVL.

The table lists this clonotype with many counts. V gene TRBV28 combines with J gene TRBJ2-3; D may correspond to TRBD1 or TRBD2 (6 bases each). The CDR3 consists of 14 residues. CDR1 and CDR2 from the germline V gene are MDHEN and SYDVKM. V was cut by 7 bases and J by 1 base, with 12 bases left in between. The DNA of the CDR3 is TGTGCCAGCAATGTGAGGGGGGGCACAGATACGCAGTATTTT. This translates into CASNVRGGTDTQYF.